The entry below gives a single T cell receptor beta chain sequence along with its context. The antigen is unknown. The source of the sample is a study of cytomegalovirus exposure and HLA in healthy donors. Study-level points and caveats: Usually a TCR sequence was rare, but some public TCRs were found in many donors. CMV antigen specificity of a few CMV-associated chains was confirmed in vitro.

Sequencing used immunoSEQ multiplex PCR; TCRdb keeps in-frame clones, though not all of them. Of some 140,000 clones listed, around 85% are singletons. The donors were members of the approximately 130-subject validation cohort (separate from the approximately 650-subject first cohort). The J segment lost 3 bases and the V segment lost 0 bases, leaving 9 bases of the junction unmatched. Germline-derived CDR1 and CDR2 are SGHRS and YFSETQ. This CDR3 has 18 residues. The receptor's source is a man aged 18 to 30 in good health and CMV-seronegative. Sample: PBMCs. V is TRBV5-1 and J is TRBJ1-2, with 12 nucleotides matching TRBD1. As DNA, the CDR3 is TGCGCCAGCAGCTTGGCCGGGACAGGGGGCGCCTTGGACTATGGCTACACCTTC. This sequence encodes CASSLAGTGGALDYGYTF.